This T cell receptor (beta chain) was sequenced during a study of blood T cells in healthy people across ages. The CDR3 consists of 16 residues. Germline V gene data show CDR1 as MNHEY and CDR2 as SVGAGI. J was trimmed by 4 bases and V by 2 bases; bases with no gene match: 9. It was with a sample-barcoded 5' primer and a J-beta primer mix that a second PCR of roughly 7 to 12 cycles was run. Using its own MiXCR run on the 5' RACE reads, TCRdb lists one record per CDR3 protein. The sample comprises approximately 730,000 distinct CDR3 sequences, roughly 47% of which are singletons, and roughly 19% rests with the top ten. This clonotype was seen a handful of times.

Sequencing was performed on blood. The chain carries TRBV6-5 and TRBJ2-5; the match to TRBD1 covers 8 bases. The source is a woman between 55 and 75 years old in good health. The CDR3 region is CASSYGAGGAVETQYF. The CDR3, as DNA: TGTGCCAGCAGTTACGGGGCAGGGGGCGCGGTAGAGACCCAGTACTTC.